These 25 T cell receptor beta chains originate from one sample sequenced in a study of blood T cell repertoires in COVID-19. Method: immunoSEQ multiplex PCR; TCRdb's copy keeps in-frame clones and lacks some. The sample holds roughly 150,000 clones, roughly 90% seen once. What was sequenced was peripheral blood. All receptors derive from a man aged 55 to 70 with active or convalescent COVID-19.

Note on this clone: Other nucleotide sequences from this sample produce the same CDR3. The chain's CDR3 is CSARVDEQFF. The DNA of the CDR3 is TGCAGTGCTAGAGTCGATGAGCAGTTCTTC. The chain carries TRBV20-1 and TRBJ2-1; D is ambiguous. Germline loops: CDR1 DFQATT, CDR2 SNEGSKA (reference sequence). Trimming stripped 1 base from V and 8 bases from J, with 3 bases between. CDR3 length: 10 amino acids.

The chain combines TRBV19 with TRBJ1-1; 7 bases are a match to TRBD1. J lost 1 base, V lost 3 bases, and 8 bases had no gene match. Germline V gene lookup returns CDR1 LNHDA and CDR2 SQIVND (reference sequence). The CDR3 is 16 amino acids. CDR3 DNA: TGTGCCAGTAGTATCGGGACAGTACCGCAGAACACTGAAGCTTTCTTT. Residues: CASSIGTVPQNTEAFF.

The chain uses TRBV5-1 and TRBJ2-5; 16 bases agree with TRBD2. Germline V gene sequence: CDR1 SGHRS, CDR2 YFSETQ. Trimming at V came to 7 bases and at J to 5 bases, leaving 14 bases not matched to a gene. The CDR3 covers 18 residues. The CDR3 DNA is TGCGCCAGCTACGTTGGGACTAGCGGGAGGGCCGGAGAGGAGACCCAGTACTTC. It translates to CASYVGTSGRAGEETQYF.

This chain connects TRBV6-5 to TRBJ2-3; a possible D gene is TRBD2 (7 bases). Per the germline V gene, CDR1 is MNHEY and CDR2 is SVGAGI. The CDR3 loop spans 12 amino acids. The CDR3 nucleotides read TGTGCGATAAGGGGGGGCTCTGATACGCAGTATTTT. It codes for CAIRGGSDTQYF.

This clone was found once. This sequence joins TRBV9 and TRBJ2-3; D may be TRBD2 (5 bases). In germline, CDR1 is SGDLS, CDR2 YYNGEE. This CDR3 spans 15 amino acids. V dropped 1 base and J dropped 0 bases, with 9 bases sitting between them. DNA for the CDR3: TGTGCCAGCAGCGTACCGGGATCTAGCACAGATACGCAGTATTTT. Amino acid sequence: CASSVPGSSTDTQYF.

The chain is built from TRBV21-1 and TRBJ2-7; the D segment call TRBD2 is taken from the table without a DNA check. TRBV21-1 is a documented pseudogene. The CDR3 has 13 residues. The DNA for the CDR3 is TGTGCCAGCAGCAAACGGTCGGCCTACGAGCAGTACTTC. Translating gives CASSKRSAYEQYF.

This clone was seen just once. The chain employs TRBV5-1 and TRBJ1-2; 8 bases are a match to TRBD1. Germline V gives CDR1 SGHRS, CDR2 YFSETQ. The junction had 11 bases not matched to a gene; V was cut back by 4 bases and J by 3 bases. This CDR3 comprises 16 residues. CDR3 nucleotides: TGCGCCAGCAGCCGGATCACCCCAGGGGGCGACTATGGCTACACCTTC. This translates into CASSRITPGGDYGYTF. Full variable domain (missing parts from reference TRBV5-1 and TRBJ1-2): KAGVTQTPRYLIKTRGQQVTLSCSPISGHRSVSWYQQTPGQGLQFLFEYFSETQRNKGNFPGRFSGRQFSNSRSEMNVSTLELGDSALYLCASSRITPGGDYGYTFGSGTRLTVV.

V is TRBV10-1 and J is TRBJ1-3, with TRBD1 matching 7 bases. This CDR3 is built from 13 residues. In germline, CDR1 is WNHNN, CDR2 SYGVQD (reference sequence). Germline trimming cut 9 bases from V and 1 base from J; bases unmatched to any gene: 3. CDR3 residues: CASTGASGNTIYF. Here the CDR3 DNA reads TGCGCCAGTACAGGGGCTTCTGGAAACACCATATATTTT.

The rearrangement joins TRBV7-8 to TRBJ2-1; 9 bases are shared with TRBD1. The CDR3 has 18 amino acids. Germline V gene sequence: CDR1 SGHVS, CDR2 FQNEAQ. With 1 base clipped from V and 1 base from J, the junction kept 8 bases outside the gene matches. The CDR3 DNA reads TGTGCCAGCAGCTTAGTACAGCCGACAGGGGGTTCCTACAATGAGCAGTTCTTC. It codes for CASSLVQPTGGSYNEQFF.

The genes are TRBV27 and TRBJ1-5; possible D gene TRBD1, 5 bases. CDR3 length: 15 amino acids. V lost 3 bases and J lost 5, with 14 bases in between. Per germline, CDR1 MNHEY and CDR2 SMNVEV (reference sequence). Here the CDR3 reads CASSLRYGGYQPQHF. In DNA, the CDR3 is TGTGCCAGCAGTTTGAGGTACGGGGGATATCAGCCCCAGCATTTT.

The chain links TRBV5-4 to TRBJ2-3; possible D gene TRBD2, 5 bases. V lost 4 bases to trimming and J lost 0 bases, with 12 bases between them. From germline, CDR1 is SGHNT and CDR2 YYREEE (reference sequence). The CDR3 consists of 15 residues. The CDR3 spells CASSRTSSSTDTQYF. The CDR3 coding sequence is TGTGCCAGCAGCCGAACTAGTTCAAGCACAGATACGCAGTATTTT.

This chain links TRBV10-1 with TRBJ1-1; a weak D match, TRBD1 (6 bases). Looked up from germline, CDR1 is WNHNN and CDR2 is SYGVQD (reference sequence). There are 16 residues in the CDR3. Trimming stripped 5 bases from V and 2 bases from J, with 18 bases between. This chain's CDR3 is CASSPTGLGINTEAFF. In DNA form, the CDR3 reads TGCGCCAGCAGTCCGACAGGTTTGGGGATCAACACTGAAGCTTTCTTT.

The chain recombines TRBV5-6 with TRBJ1-2, with no clear D. The CDR3 contains 14 residues. The V and J ends lost 8 bases and 2 bases respectively, with 16 bases between them. Germline lookup yields CDR1 SGHDT and CDR2 YYEEEE. CDR3 DNA: TGTGCCAGTCTCCGGGATAGCTCCAACTATGGCTACACCTTC. Translation: CASLRDSSNYGYTF.

The rearrangement joins TRBV18 to TRBJ1-5, with D uncertain. CDR1 KGHSH and CDR2 LQKENI come from the germline V gene. V gave up 2 bases and J gave up 5 bases, with 7 bases separating them. The CDR3 runs to 13 residues. CDR3 bases: TGTGCCAGCTCACCAGCGGACTATCAGCCCCAGCATTTT. It codes for CASSPADYQPQHF.

The chain recombines TRBV15 with TRBJ2-3; TRBD1 might be the D (6 bases). The CDR3 is 17 residues long. Trimming shortened V by 2 bases and J by 5 bases, and 20 bases separated the two germline ends. Germline CDR1 is LNHNV and CDR2 is YYDKDF (reference sequence). The CDR3 sequence is CATSRSLVRGGLDTQYF. The CDR3 DNA is TGTGCCACCAGCAGATCTCTAGTCAGGGGCGGTCTAGATACGCAGTATTTT.

This clone was seen a handful of times. The V and J genes are TRBV7-2 and TRBJ1-3; D perhaps matches TRBD1 (6 bases). Trimming left V 1 base short and J 4 bases short, with 11 bases between. Germline assignment: CDR1 SGHTA and CDR2 FQGNSA. This CDR3 region has 15 residues. The CDR3 bases are TGTGCCAGCAGCTTAGTGGGGGCATCAGGAAACACCATATATTTT. Amino acids: CASSLVGASGNTIYF. The full variable domain, completed using reference TRBV7-2 and TRBJ1-3, is GAGVSQSPSNKVTEKGKDVELRCDPISGHTALYWYRQSLGQGLEFLIYFQGNSAPDKSGLPSDRFSAERTGGSVSTLTIQRTQQEDSAVYLCASSLVGASGNTIYFGEGSWLTVV.

This clone has just one count. The genes are TRBV5-6 and TRBJ1-1; D gene unclear. The CDR3 extends over 16 amino acids. The germline CDR1 and CDR2 sequences are SGHDT and YYEEEE. The V end was cut by 0 bases, the J end by 5 bases, with 17 bases between. CDR3 DNA: TGTGCCAGCAGCTTGGGCTCATTATTATTTCGGACTGAAGCTTTCTTT. It yields the protein CASSLGSLLFRTEAFF. Variable domain in full (rest from reference TRBV5-6 and TRBJ1-1): DAGVTQSPTHLIKTRGQQVTLRCSPKSGHDTVSWYQQALGQGPQFIFQYYEEEERQRGNFPDRFSGHQFPNYSSELNVNALLLGDSALYLCASSLGSLLFRTEAFFGQGTRLTVV.

This clone was recorded only once. This chain joins TRBV5-6 and TRBJ1-2, with 9 bases identical to TRBD1. The J segment lost 7 bases and the V segment lost 3 bases, leaving 10 bases of the junction unmatched. Looked up from germline, CDR1 is SGHDT and CDR2 is YYEEEE. The CDR3 is 15 amino acids. The CDR3 protein is CASSSDRGWVGGYTF. The CDR3 nucleotides are TGTGCCAGCAGCTCGGACAGGGGATGGGTCGGTGGCTACACCTTC.

The chain employs TRBV5-1 and TRBJ2-7, with 12 bases lining up with TRBD2. Germline-derived CDR1 and CDR2 are SGHRS and YFSETQ. The CDR3 sequence is 14 residues long. The junction had 3 bases not matched to a gene; V was cut back by 3 bases and J by 5 bases. The CDR3 DNA sequence: TGCGCCAGCAGCTCGACTAGCGGGGGCAACGAGCAGTACTTC. Its protein is CASSSTSGGNEQYF.

The chain couples TRBV6-5 to TRBJ2-1, with a possible D match to TRBD2 (6 bases). CDR3 length equals 16 residues. Germline CDR1 reads MNHEY; CDR2 reads SVGAGI. Trimming cost V 2 bases and J 7 bases, with 18 bases left between them. For the CDR3, the DNA is TGTGCCAGCAGTTACGGGCGCGGGGCTAAGGGGAATGAGCAGTTCTTC. This sequence encodes CASSYGRGAKGNEQFF.

This clone was counted once. The chain joins TRBV13 to TRBJ1-1, with 8 bases matching TRBD1. Trimming at V came to 5 bases and at J to 2 bases, leaving 7 bases not matched to a gene. This CDR3 is built from 15 residues. Germline lookup yields CDR1 PRHDT and CDR2 FYEKMQ (reference sequence). CDR3 DNA sequence: TGTGCCAGCAGCCAACAGACAGGGGTTAACACTGAAGCTTTCTTT. Its translation: CASSQQTGVNTEAFF.

The chain carries TRBV5-1 and TRBJ1-2; D uncertain. Germline loops: CDR1 SGHRS, CDR2 YFSETQ. The CDR3 loop spans 15 amino acids. V lost 0 bases and J 3 bases, leaving 12 bases between the germline ends. The CDR3 bases are TGCGCCAGCAGCTTGGTTTCAGACACGGACTATGGCTACACCTTC. Protein: CASSLVSDTDYGYTF.

This clone appeared once. V gene TRBV27 combines with J gene TRBJ1-5, with D perhaps TRBD1 (5 bases). The germline V gene has CDR1 MNHEY and CDR2 SMNVEV (reference sequence). There are 15 residues in the CDR3. V dropped 0 bases and J dropped 5 bases, with 11 bases sitting between them. DNA of the CDR3: TGTGCCAGCAGTTTATCAGACCCGGGGGATCAGCCCCAGCATTTT. As protein: CASSLSDPGDQPQHF.

The chain carries TRBV5-1 and TRBJ2-7, with 7 positions matching TRBD1. The trim removed 3 bases at V and 1 base at J, leaving 4 bases unmatched. The CDR3 spans 14 residues. CDR1 and CDR2 from the germline V gene are SGHRS and YFSETQ. This chain's CDR3 is CASSWTGFSYEQYF. As DNA, the CDR3 is TGCGCCAGCAGCTGGACAGGCTTTTCCTACGAGCAGTACTTC.

Only one count was recorded for this clone. The chain employs TRBV27 and TRBJ1-2; no firm D call. Trimming left V 5 bases short and J 7 bases short, with 14 bases between. The CDR3 sequence is 13 residues long. In germline, CDR1 is MNHEY, CDR2 SMNVEV (reference sequence). The CDR3: CASSLDLAGGYTF. Here the CDR3 DNA reads TGTGCCAGCAGTCTGGACCTGGCGGGTGGCTACACCTTC.